A selection of T cell receptor beta chains follows, all from one sample in a study of CD8+ T cells in alopecia areata. The method was immunoSEQ multiplex PCR; TCRdb's version includes in-frame clones alone and lacks a portion of them. The sample includes approximately 89,000 clones, just over 50% of them seen just once. The sequencing sample was made of NKG2D-high CD8+ T cells sorted from blood. The source of these receptors is a human donor with alopecia areata. Both conserved end residues are part of each CDR3. A D gene is named only where the DNA matches it firmly. Not every row has a clone size; where given, it reads once, few, many or a size class.

NA	TRBV12-5	NA	TRBJ2-2	TGTGCTAGTGGCCTGACTAACACCGGAGAGCTGTTTTTT	CASGLTNTGELFF
TRBD1	TRBV7-2	NA	TRBJ2-7	TGTGCCAGCAGCTGGGGGACAGGGGACTACGAGCAGTACTTC	CASSWGTGDYEQYF
TRBD1	TRBV5-1	NA	TRBJ1-1	TGCGCCAGCAGCGGCGGACAGGGGAACACTGAAGCTTTCTTT	CASSGGQGNTEAFF
TRBD2	TRBV5-1	NA	TRBJ2-5	TGCGCCAGCAAACTAGCGGGGGGGCGCGAGACCCAGTACTTC	CASKLAGGRETQYF
NA	TRBV7-2	NA	TRBJ2-5	TGTGCCAGCAGCTTAGCGAGGGTAGGGACCCAGTACTTC	CASSLARVGTQYF
NA	TRBV27	once	TRBJ2-1	TGTGCCAGCAGCCTGCAGGGGGGGGGCTACAATGAGCAGTTCTTC	CASSLQGGGYNEQFF
TRBD1	TRBV29-1	NA	TRBJ1-1	TGCAGCGTTGAATTGACAGGGGGCAAAGCTTTCTTT	CSVELTGGKAFF
TRBD1	TRBV27	NA	TRBJ1-2	TGTGCCAGCAGTTCCTGGGACAGTACTAACTATGGCTACACCTTC	CASSSWDSTNYGYTF
NA	TRBV29-1	NA	TRBJ1-5	TGCAGCGTTGCTACCGGGGCGCGGGTGGGACAGCCCCAGCATTTT	CSVATGARVGQPQHF
NA	TRBV6-5	NA	TRBJ2-7	TGTGCCAGCCGAGATAGCGGTCACTACGAGCAGTACTTC	CASRDSGHYEQYF
TRBD2	TRBV18	NA	TRBJ2-1	TGTGCCAGCTCACCAGGCGGTAGCGGGGGTAGCGATGAGCAGTTCTTC	CASSPGGSGGSDEQFF
NA	TRBV6-5	NA	TRBJ2-4	TGTGCCAGCAGTTACCTGGGGGTGAAGTACTTC	CASSYLGVKYF
TRBD2	TRBV7-9	NA	TRBJ2-1	TGTGCCAGCAGACAAACTAGCGGGGGGAGCTCCTACAATGAGCAGTTCTTC	CASRQTSGGSSYNEQFF
TRBD1	TRBV4-1	NA	TRBJ2-7	TGCGCCAGCAGCCAAGAGTGGACAGGGCGAACCAACGAGCAGTACTTC	CASSQEWTGRTNEQYF
NA	TRBV5-1	NA	TRBJ2-3	TGCGCCAGCAGCCTGGAACGCGGCAGCACAGATACGCAGTATTTT	CASSLERGSTDTQYF
NA	TRBV11-2	NA	TRBJ2-6	TGTGCCAGCAGCGCCAGACAGGTCTCTGGGGCCAACGTCCTGACTTTC	CASSARQVSGANVLTF
NA	TRBV29-1	NA	TRBJ1-4	TGCAGCGTTGGCGACCCATCAACTAATGAAAAACTGTTTTTT	CSVGDPSTNEKLFF
TRBD1	TRBV29-1	NA	TRBJ1-2	TGCAGCGTTGACCTCCGGGACAGGGGTAATGGCTACACCTTC	CSVDLRDRGNGYTF
NA	TRBV7-9	NA	TRBJ2-2	TGTGCCAGCAGCGTGGGGACCGGGGAGCTGTTTTTT	CASSVGTGELFF
NA	TRBV12-5	NA	TRBJ2-1	TGTGCTAGTGGCTCGTACAATCAGGGGCATCTGTTCTTC	CASGSYNQGHLFF
NA	TRBV2	NA	TRBJ1-2	TGTGCCACCCAGGGAAACTATGGCTACACCTTC	CATQGNYGYTF
NA	TRBV27	NA	TRBJ2-3	TGTGCCAGCAGTTTAGCGGGCCTCACAGATACGCAGTATTTT	CASSLAGLTDTQYF
TRBD2	TRBV13	NA	TRBJ2-3	TGTGCCAGCACGGGGGGACGCACAGATACGCAGTATTTT	CASTGGRTDTQYF
NA	TRBV28	NA	TRBJ2-5	TGTGCCAGCACCCCCGCGGTGTATCAAGAGACCCAGTACTTC	CASTPAVYQETQYF
NA	TRBV5-1	few	TRBJ2-7	TGCGCCAGCAGCGGGGGGGCTGAGCACGAGCAGTACTTC	CASSGGAEHEQYF
TRBD2	TRBV7-8	few	TRBJ2-7	TGTGCCAGCAGCGTAGGGACTATAAGTTTCTACGAGCAGTACTTC	CASSVGTISFYEQYF
TRBD1	TRBV30	NA	TRBJ2-1	TGTGCCTGGCGTCCGGGACAGGGGGTTTTTGAGCAGTTCTTC	CAWRPGQGVFEQFF
NA	TRBV28	NA	TRBJ1-2	TGTGCCAGCAATGGTGGGAACTATGGCTACACCTTC	CASNGGNYGYTF
NA	TRBV13	NA	TRBJ1-5	TGTGCCAGCAGCCGCGGTTCCGAGCCCCAGCATTTT	CASSRGSEPQHF
NA	TRBV29-1	NA	TRBJ2-2	TGCAGCGTTGCTCTAGCGAACACCGGGGAGCTGTTTTTT	CSVALANTGELFF
NA	TRBV27	NA	TRBJ1-2	TGTGCCAGCAGTAGCGGACAGAGCCTTACTAACTATGGCTACACCTTC	CASSSGQSLTNYGYTF
NA	TRBV29-1	NA	TRBJ1-1	TGCAGCGTTGTGGGCCAGGGAAACACTGAAGCTTTCTTT	CSVVGQGNTEAFF
TRBD1	TRBV20-1	NA	TRBJ1-1	TGCAACCCACAGGGGGCTGAAGCTTTCTTT	CNPQGAEAFF
TRBD1	TRBV29-1	NA	TRBJ2-7	TGCAGCAGCCGGGACAGTCCCTACGAGCAGTACTTC	CSSRDSPYEQYF
NA	TRBV9	NA	TRBJ1-2	TGTGCCAGCAGTCGAGAGAGGGGCAGCTACACCTTC	CASSRERGSYTF
TRBD2	TRBV27	NA	TRBJ2-7	TGTGCCAGCAGCGGGGTAGCGGGGGTCTACGAGCAGTACTTC	CASSGVAGVYEQYF